This TCR beta chain was sequenced during a study of cytomegalovirus exposure and HLA in healthy donors. With 60 Vbeta and 13 Jbeta primers, the PCR was carried out. Profiling relied on immunoSEQ multiplex PCR, and the TCRdb table lists in-frame clones only, not all of them. The sample has roughly 160,000 clones; approximately 80% are singletons. This CDR3 is built from 15 residues. CDR1 is SGHRS and CDR2 is YFSETQ in the germline V gene. V trimming: 0 bases; J trimming: 4 bases; junction bases outside the gene matches: 5. In the case of this clone: Its antigen is unidentified.

Study outcomes and limitations: The productive fraction for most TCR beta V segments was about 90% or about 30% in an earlier analysis.

The sample was PBMCs. This clonotype was obtained from a male donor in good health and CMV-seronegative. The chain combines TRBV5-1 with TRBJ1-1, with 8 bases that match TRBD1. The CDR3 sequence: CASSLAPGQGTEAFF. In nucleotides, the CDR3 is TGCGCCAGCAGCTTGGCCCCAGGACAGGGCACTGAAGCTTTCTTT.